Shown below are 2 T cell receptor beta chains from a single sample sequenced in a study of ipilimumab plus nivolumab after autologous stem cell transplantation. Method: immunoSEQ multiplex PCR; TCRdb's copy keeps in-frame clones and lacks some. This table holds about 15,000 clones, roughly 74% found once. This sample comprised PBMCs, obtained in a trial of ipilimumab plus nivolumab as post-transplant consolidation. The receptor source for this set is a male donor with primary mediastinal lymphoma.

The chain links TRBV11-2 to TRBJ1-2, with D possibly TRBD1 on 6 matching bases. CDR1 is SGHAT and CDR2 is FQNNGV in the germline V gene. V was trimmed by 0 bases and J by 3 bases, leaving 17 bases between them. The CDR3 runs 17 residues. This CDR3 is CASSLDPGRGLYYGYTF. CDR3 nucleotide sequence: TGTGCCAGCAGCTTAGATCCCGGCAGGGGACTTTACTATGGCTACACCTTC.

This clone has only a few counts. This chain uses TRBV6-5 with TRBJ2-5; 7 bases line up with TRBD1. The CDR3 length is 15 residues. Germline loops: CDR1 MNHEY, CDR2 SVGAGI. V dropped 6 bases and J dropped 1; count of bases not matched to a gene: 8. The CDR3 DNA sequence: TGTGCCAGCAGGGAAAGGACAGGTCCCCAAGAGACCCAGTACTTC. This encodes CASRERTGPQETQYF.